Sequencing of this TCR beta chain was carried out in a study of OX40 agonist ivuxolimab in advanced cancers. Whole-study context: Among those treated, three patients had partial responses, one with hepatocellular carcinoma and two with cutaneous melanoma.

Between the trimmed V and J ends, which lost 5 bases and 10 bases, there was a span of 17 bases. Germline V gene sequence: CDR1 LNHDA, CDR2 SQIVND (reference sequence). CDR3 length equals 14 residues. Study conclusions and caveats: Clones of CD4+ and CD8+ blood T cells grew by week 6 at doses of 0.1 to 3.0 mg/kg. Among T cells, CD8+ cells averaged more expanded clones than CD4+ cells.

About this clone: Antigen: not known.

The repertoire was sequenced with immunoSEQ multiplex PCR; TCRdb's copy has only in-frame clones and lacks some. This repertoire shows tens of thousands of clones, 75% to 90% found once; its top ten account for around 6.9%. Sequenced here: CD4+ or CD8+ T cells sorted from blood, sampled in a trial of the OX40 agonist ivuxolimab. This TCR came from an adult with an advanced solid tumor such as melanoma, head and neck, liver or kidney cancer. V is TRBV19 and J is TRBJ1-4; D gene uncertain. CDR3 residues: CASSPREAAGKLFF. The CDR3 DNA follows: TGTGCCAGTAGTCCTCGGGAGGCCGCGGGAAAACTGTTTTTT.